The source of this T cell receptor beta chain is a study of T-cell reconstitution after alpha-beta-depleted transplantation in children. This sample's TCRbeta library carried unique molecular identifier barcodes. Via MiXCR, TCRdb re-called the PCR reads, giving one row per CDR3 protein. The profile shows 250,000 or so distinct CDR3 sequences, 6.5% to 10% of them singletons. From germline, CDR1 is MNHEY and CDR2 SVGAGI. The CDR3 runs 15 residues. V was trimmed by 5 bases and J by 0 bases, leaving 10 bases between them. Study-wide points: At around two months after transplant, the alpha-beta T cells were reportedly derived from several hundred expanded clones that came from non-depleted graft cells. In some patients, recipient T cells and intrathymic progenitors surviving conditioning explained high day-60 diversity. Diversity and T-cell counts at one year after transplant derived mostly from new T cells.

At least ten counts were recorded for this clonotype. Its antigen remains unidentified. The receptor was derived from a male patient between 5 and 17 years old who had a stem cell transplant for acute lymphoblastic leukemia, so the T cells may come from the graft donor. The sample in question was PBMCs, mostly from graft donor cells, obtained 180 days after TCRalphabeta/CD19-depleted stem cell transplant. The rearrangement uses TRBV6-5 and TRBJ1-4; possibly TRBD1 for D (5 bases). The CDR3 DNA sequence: TGTGCCAGCAGTCCCGGGACGGCAACTAATGAAAAACTGTTTTTT. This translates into CASSPGTATNEKLFF.